One and the same sample provided the 23 T cell receptor beta chains below, sequenced in a study of CD8 T cells in ankylosing spondylitis. TCRdb recomputed calls from the 5' RACE reads with MiXCR, one row per CDR3 protein. The data hold about 340,000 distinct CDR3 sequences, with 7% to 9% observed a single time. These TCRs are of unknown antigen specificity. Study-wide findings and caveats: Ankylosing spondylitis blood seemed to carry a telltale TCR beta motif made of roughly 8 highly homologous variants.

Sequenced sample: blood, either unsorted or a sorted T cell fraction (not recorded which). Receptors originate from a male donor with ankylosing spondylitis.

The J gene is TRBJ2-1, the V gene TRBV7-9; D is perhaps TRBD2 (6 bases). Germline lookup yields CDR1 SEHNR and CDR2 FQNEAQ (reference sequence). This CDR3 region has 15 residues. V lost 6 bases, J lost 8 bases, and 20 bases lay in between. CDR3 DNA sequence: TGTGCCAGCAGACCACGGAGGGTCGCCTGGGATGAGCAGTTCTTC. Its translation: CASRPRRVAWDEQFF.

The J gene is TRBJ1-3, the V gene TRBV5-1, with a tentative D call TRBD1 (5 bases). The CDR3 runs 15 residues. Germline CDR1 SGHRS, CDR2 YFSETQ. V lost 4 bases, J lost 0 bases, and 11 bases lay in between. The CDR3 DNA reads as TGCGCCAGCAGCACGGACACCTACTCTGGAAACACCATATATTTT. Its protein product is CASSTDTYSGNTIYF.

This clonotype was detected only a few times. The chain combines TRBV5-4 with TRBJ1-3; D gene unclear. The CDR3 is made up of 16 amino acids. The germline V and J ends were trimmed by 0 bases and 0 bases, with 10 bases remaining between them. Germline lookup yields CDR1 SGHNT and CDR2 YYREEE (reference sequence). CDR3 protein: CASSLEAGGSGNTIYF. Here the CDR3 DNA reads TGTGCCAGCAGCTTGGAAGCCGGCGGCTCTGGAAACACCATATATTTT.

The gene calls are TRBV3-1 and TRBJ2-1, with 9 bases identical to TRBD2. Per germline, CDR1 LGHDT and CDR2 YNNKEL (reference sequence). J lost 4 bases, V lost 2 bases, and 6 bases had no gene match. This CDR3 comprises 16 residues. As DNA, the CDR3 is TGTGCCAGCAGCCAAAGACGTAGCGGGAGTTACAATGAGCAGTTCTTC. Amino acids: CASSQRRSGSYNEQFF.

The table lists this clonotype with many counts. The chain links TRBV6-1 to TRBJ2-7; D uncertain. Germline CDR1 reads MNHNS; CDR2 reads SASEGT. Deletions cut 3 bases from V and 2 bases from J, with 8 bases between. The CDR3 totals 13 residues. CDR3 loop: CASSEYSTYEQYF. CDR3 DNA sequence: TGTGCCAGCAGTGAGTACAGTACCTACGAGCAGTACTTC.

This clonotype has just a few counts. The V gene is TRBV7-8, the J gene TRBJ1-1, with D unresolved. V was cut by 1 base and J by 1 base, with 7 bases left in between. CDR1 and CDR2 (germline): SGHVS, FQNEAQ. The CDR3 contains 14 residues. The CDR3 DNA sequence: TGTGCCAGCAGCTTAGTCCAGCCGAACACTGAAGCTTTCTTT. The encoded protein is CASSLVQPNTEAFF.

The J gene is TRBJ1-6, the V gene TRBV5-5; a possible D gene is TRBD1 (5 bases). V lost 0 bases, J lost 13 bases, and 20 bases lay in between. The V gene's germline CDR1 is SGHKS and CDR2 YYEKEE (reference sequence). There are 16 residues in the CDR3. Written as DNA, the CDR3 is TGTGCCAGCAGCTTGGGGGTGGCAACCAGGGTACAGCCCCTCCACTTT. This sequence encodes CASSLGVATRVQPLHF.

Many counts were recorded for this clonotype. The chain has TRBV27 and TRBJ1-5, with D hard to call. From germline, CDR1 is MNHEY and CDR2 SMNVEV (reference sequence). V was pared by 1 base and J by 7 bases, with 5 bases between. The CDR3 spans 12 residues. CDR3 residues: CASSLYGQPQHF. The CDR3 nucleotides read TGTGCCAGCAGTTTATACGGGCAGCCCCAGCATTTT.

The chain combines TRBV7-8 with TRBJ1-5; unclear D gene. The V end lost 0 bases, the J end lost 6 bases, and 15 bases lay between the germline ends. This CDR3 has 16 residues. Germline V CDR1 and CDR2: SGHVS, FQNEAQ. The DNA of the CDR3 is TGTGCCAGCAGCTTAGCGGGGAATGGTTTGGGTCAGCCCCAGCATTTT. It encodes CASSLAGNGLGQPQHF. Drawing the rest from reference TRBV7-8 and TRBJ1-5, the complete variable domain is GAGVSQSPRYKVAKRGQDVALRCDPISGHVSLFWYQQALGQGPEFLTYFQNEAQLDKSGLPSDRFFAERPEGSVSTLKIQRTQQEDSAVYLCASSLAGNGLGQPQHFGDGTRLSIL.

The genes are TRBV14 and TRBJ2-5, with D unclear. The CDR3 sequence is 14 residues long. V was trimmed by 0 bases and J by 1 base, leaving 6 bases between them. The germline gives CDR1 SGHDN, CDR2 FVKESK. The CDR3 protein is CASSQDPAQETQYF. The CDR3 DNA follows: TGTGCCAGCAGCCAAGATCCGGCCCAAGAGACCCAGTACTTC.

This clonotype was recorded at least ten times. Compared with germline, one end of the junction differs, possibly owing to a read error. The chain couples TRBV3-1 to TRBJ1-6; D may be TRBD1 (5 bases). CDR3 length equals 13 residues. Germline CDR1 reads LGHDT; CDR2 reads YNNKEL (reference sequence). The CDR3 nucleotides are TGTGCCAGCACCCAAAGAGAGGGGTCACCCCTCCACTTT. Translated: CASTQREGSPLHF.

This clonotype was picked up a small number of times. The rearrangement links TRBV5-1 to TRBJ2-2; no definite D call. The germline V gene has CDR1 SGHRS and CDR2 YFSETQ. The CDR3 is made up of 13 amino acids. Trimming took off 4 bases at V and 2 bases at J, with 6 bases between the two ends. The CDR3 DNA is TGCGCCAGCAGCGAATATAACACCGGGGAGCTGTTTTTT. The encoded protein is CASSEYNTGELFF.

This clonotype was detected ten times or more. The CDR3 DNA follows: TGCGCCAGCAGCCAAGGATTTGGCTCGAACACTGAAGCTTTCTTT. Amino acids: CASSQGFGSNTEAFF. This sequence joins TRBV4-1 and TRBJ1-1, with D hard to call. The CDR3 is made up of 15 amino acids. The germline V and J ends were trimmed by 1 base and 1 base, with 10 bases remaining between them. The V gene's germline CDR1 is MGHRA and CDR2 YSYEKL.

This clonotype has ten or more counts. V gene TRBV7-3 combines with J gene TRBJ2-1, with D uncertain. Looked up from germline, CDR1 is SGHTA and CDR2 is FQGTGA. Trimming left V 1 base short and J 9 bases short, with 7 bases between. The CDR3 is 12 amino acids. For the CDR3, the DNA is TGTGCCAGCAGCTTAAGTTCGGGTGAGCAGTTCTTC. Amino acids: CASSLSSGEQFF. Complete variable domain (other parts from reference TRBV7-3 and TRBJ2-1): GAGVSQTPSNKVTEKGKYVELRCDPISGHTALYWYRQSLGQGPEFLIYFQGTGAADDSGLPNDRFFAVRPEGSVSTLKIQRTERGDSAVYLCASSLSSGEQFFGPGTRLTVL.

This clonotype has just a few counts. V usage is TRBV27 and J usage is TRBJ2-1; 10 nucleotides match TRBD2. Germline lookup yields CDR1 MNHEY and CDR2 SMNVEV (reference sequence). The CDR3 has 14 amino acids. The V and J ends lost 8 bases and 4 bases, in that order; junction bases with no gene match: 5. The CDR3 DNA is TGTGCCAGCCGAACTAGCGGGAATTACAATGAGCAGTTCTTC. Its protein product is CASRTSGNYNEQFF.

This clonotype has more than one count but fewer than ten. V gene TRBV20-1 combines with J gene TRBJ1-1; no clear D gene. Germline V gene sequence: CDR1 DFQATT, CDR2 SNEGSKA (reference sequence). The ends were cut back, 7 bases at V and 1 base at J, with 13 bases in the middle. This CDR3 has 13 residues. As DNA, the CDR3 is TGCAGTGTACCGTCCGATGGGAACACTGAAGCTTTCTTT. Amino acid sequence: CSVPSDGNTEAFF.

This clonotype has ten or more counts. The chain links TRBV29-1 to TRBJ1-6; D is perhaps TRBD1 (6 bases). This CDR3 contains 13 residues. Trimming took 7 bases from V and 8 from J, leaving 15 bases between them. CDR1 is SQVTM and CDR2 is ANQGSEA in the germline V gene. In DNA form, the CDR3 reads TGCAGCGCCGCGGACAGAAGGGATTCACCCCTCCACTTT. It specifies CSAADRRDSPLHF.

This clonotype was seen repeatedly, ten times or more. The chain uses TRBV4-3 and TRBJ2-1; D gene uncertain. The CDR3 has 12 residues. The germline V gene has CDR1 LGHNA and CDR2 YSLEER. Trimming left V 0 bases short and J 10 bases short, with 7 bases between. This CDR3 reads CASSQDATEQFF. The CDR3 coding sequence is TGCGCCAGCAGCCAAGATGCTACGGAGCAGTTCTTC.

The V and J genes are TRBV12-3 or TRBV12-4 and TRBJ2-3; 10 bases map to TRBD2. V lost 7 bases and J lost 3; bases outside the gene matches: 19. The CDR3 is 19 residues long. The CDR3 nucleotides read TGTGCCAGCACCCGCAACCTCTGGGTAGCGGGAGGAGTGACAGATACGCAGTATTTT. It translates to CASTRNLWVAGGVTDTQYF.

The chain carries TRBV6-1 and TRBJ1-1; D gene uncertain. Trimming took 7 bases from V and 4 from J, leaving 10 bases between them. The germline V gene has CDR1 MNHNS and CDR2 SASEGT. This CDR3 has 12 amino acids. The CDR3 region is CASNLGGTEAFF. The CDR3 DNA follows: TGTGCCAGCAATTTAGGTGGCACTGAAGCTTTCTTT.

This clonotype was detected a few times. V gene TRBV20-1 combines with J gene TRBJ2-1; D unclear. The CDR3 runs 12 residues. The V end was cut by 3 bases, the J end by 4 bases, with 7 bases between. Germline-derived CDR1 and CDR2 are DFQATT and SNEGSKA (reference sequence). This chain's CDR3 is CSASREYNEQFF. CDR3 in DNA: TGCAGTGCTAGCAGAGAATACAATGAGCAGTTCTTC.

This clonotype showed up just a few times. This chain links TRBV12-3 or TRBV12-4 with TRBJ2-7; the match to TRBD2 covers 8 bases. The CDR3 is 14 residues long. V lost 5 bases and J lost 3; bases outside the gene matches: 6. CDR3: CASSIGTSIYEQYF. CDR3 nucleotides: TGTGCCAGCAGTATCGGGACTAGTATCTACGAGCAGTACTTC.

This clonotype came up a few times. The gene calls are TRBV29-1 and TRBJ1-1, with D possibly matching TRBD1 (6 bases). The germline gives CDR1 SQVTM, CDR2 ANQGSEA. Deletions cut 4 bases from V and 3 bases from J, with 15 bases between. CDR3 length equals 14 residues. The CDR3 DNA sequence: TGCAGCGTTGGGAACGCGGACAGCCACACTGAAGCTTTCTTT. Its protein is CSVGNADSHTEAFF.